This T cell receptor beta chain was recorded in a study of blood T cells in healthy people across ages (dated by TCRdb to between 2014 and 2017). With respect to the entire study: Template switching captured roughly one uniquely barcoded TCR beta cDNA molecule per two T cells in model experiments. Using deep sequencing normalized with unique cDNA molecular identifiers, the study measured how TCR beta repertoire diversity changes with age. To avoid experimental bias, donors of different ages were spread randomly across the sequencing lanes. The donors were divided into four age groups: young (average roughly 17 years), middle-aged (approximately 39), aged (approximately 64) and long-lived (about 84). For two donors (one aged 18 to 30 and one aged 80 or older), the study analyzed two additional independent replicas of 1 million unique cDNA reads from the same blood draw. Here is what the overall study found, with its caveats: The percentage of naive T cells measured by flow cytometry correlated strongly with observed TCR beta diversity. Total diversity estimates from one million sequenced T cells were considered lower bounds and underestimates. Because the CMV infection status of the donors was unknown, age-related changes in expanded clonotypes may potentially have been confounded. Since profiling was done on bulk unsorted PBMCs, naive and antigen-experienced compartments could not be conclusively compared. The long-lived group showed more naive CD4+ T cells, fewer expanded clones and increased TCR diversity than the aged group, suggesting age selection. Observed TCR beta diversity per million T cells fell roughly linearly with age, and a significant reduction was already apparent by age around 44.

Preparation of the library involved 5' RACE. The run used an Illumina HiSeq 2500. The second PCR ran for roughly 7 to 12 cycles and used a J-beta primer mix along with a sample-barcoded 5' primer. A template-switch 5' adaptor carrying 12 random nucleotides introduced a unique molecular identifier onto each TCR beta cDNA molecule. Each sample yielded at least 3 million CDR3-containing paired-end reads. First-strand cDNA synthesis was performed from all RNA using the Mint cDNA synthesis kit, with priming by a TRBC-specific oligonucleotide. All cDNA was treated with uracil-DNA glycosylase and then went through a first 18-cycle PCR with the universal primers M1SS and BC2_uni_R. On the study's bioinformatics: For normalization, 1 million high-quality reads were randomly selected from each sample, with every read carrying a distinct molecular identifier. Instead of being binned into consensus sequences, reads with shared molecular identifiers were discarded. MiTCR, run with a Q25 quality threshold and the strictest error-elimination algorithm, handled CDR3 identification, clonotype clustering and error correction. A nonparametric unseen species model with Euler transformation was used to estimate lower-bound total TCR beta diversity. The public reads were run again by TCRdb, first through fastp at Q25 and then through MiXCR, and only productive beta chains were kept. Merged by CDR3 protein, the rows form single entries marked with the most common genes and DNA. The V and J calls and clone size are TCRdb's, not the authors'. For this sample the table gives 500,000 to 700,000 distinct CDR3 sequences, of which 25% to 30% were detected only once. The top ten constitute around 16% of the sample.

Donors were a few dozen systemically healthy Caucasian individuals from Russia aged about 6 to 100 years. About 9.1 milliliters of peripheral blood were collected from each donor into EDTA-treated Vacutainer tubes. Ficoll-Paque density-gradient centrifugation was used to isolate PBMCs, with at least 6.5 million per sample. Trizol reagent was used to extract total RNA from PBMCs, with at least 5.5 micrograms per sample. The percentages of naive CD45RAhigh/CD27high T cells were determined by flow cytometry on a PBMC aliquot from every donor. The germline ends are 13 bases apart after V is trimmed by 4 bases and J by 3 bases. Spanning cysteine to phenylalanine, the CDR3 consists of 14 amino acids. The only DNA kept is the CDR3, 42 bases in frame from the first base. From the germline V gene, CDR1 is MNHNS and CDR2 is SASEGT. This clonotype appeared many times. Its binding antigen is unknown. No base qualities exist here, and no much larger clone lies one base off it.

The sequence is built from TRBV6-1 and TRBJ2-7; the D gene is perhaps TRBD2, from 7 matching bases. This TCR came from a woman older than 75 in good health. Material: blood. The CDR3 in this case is CASSVEGGDYEQYF. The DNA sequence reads TGTGCCAGCAGTGTGGAAGGGGGGGACTACGAGCAGTACTTC.